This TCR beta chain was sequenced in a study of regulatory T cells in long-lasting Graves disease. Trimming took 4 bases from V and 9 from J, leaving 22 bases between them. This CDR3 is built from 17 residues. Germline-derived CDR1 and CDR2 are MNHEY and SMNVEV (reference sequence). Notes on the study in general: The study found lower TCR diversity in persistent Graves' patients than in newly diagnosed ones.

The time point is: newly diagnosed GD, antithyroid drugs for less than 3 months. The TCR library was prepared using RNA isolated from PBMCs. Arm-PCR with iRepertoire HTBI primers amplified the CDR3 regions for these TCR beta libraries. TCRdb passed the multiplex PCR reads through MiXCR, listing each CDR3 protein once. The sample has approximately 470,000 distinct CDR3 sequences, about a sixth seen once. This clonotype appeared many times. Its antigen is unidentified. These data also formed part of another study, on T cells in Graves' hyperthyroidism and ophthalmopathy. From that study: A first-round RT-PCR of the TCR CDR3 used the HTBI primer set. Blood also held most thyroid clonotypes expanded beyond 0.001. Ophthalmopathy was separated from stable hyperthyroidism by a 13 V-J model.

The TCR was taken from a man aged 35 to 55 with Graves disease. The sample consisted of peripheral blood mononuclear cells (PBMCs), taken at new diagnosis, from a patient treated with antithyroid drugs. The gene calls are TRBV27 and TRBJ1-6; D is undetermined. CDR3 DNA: TGTGCCAGCAGTTCCCGGCCCGTAAGCCCCGTAATTTCACCCCTCCACTTT. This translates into CASSSRPVSPVISPLHF.